The source of this TCR beta chain is a study of blood T cell repertoires in COVID-19. Clones were sequenced by immunoSEQ multiplex PCR, and TCRdb holds only the in-frame ones, with some missing. The table has roughly 30,000 clones, approximately 88% seen once; the top ten hold about 10%. V lost 4 bases and J lost 11; bases outside the gene matches: 4. CDR3 length equals 11 residues. CDR1 and CDR2 (germline): DFQATT, SNEGSKA (reference sequence). The sequenced sample consisted of peripheral blood. This clonotype was obtained from a man older than 75 with active COVID-19. The chain couples TRBV20-1 to TRBJ2-1, with TRBD1 matching over 8 bases. CDR3 loop: CSAINRGKQFF. In DNA form, the CDR3 reads TGCAGTGCTATTAACAGGGGGAAGCAGTTCTTC.